These T cell receptor beta chains were read from a single sample in a study of CD39 and CD103 CD8 tumor-infiltrating T cells. Here immunoSEQ multiplex PCR was the method, and the copy in TCRdb shows in-frame clones only, minus some. Altogether thousands of clones are present, about three fifths being singletons, with the ten largest covering around 50%. Sequencing was carried out using CD8+ T cells sorted from blood. These TCRs come from a human donor with head and neck squamous cell carcinoma. The CDR3 runs from the conserved cysteine through the conserved F or W. The D gene is left open where the match is weak. Size is omitted from some rows. Given values are once, few, many or a class for expanded clones.

clone_size,d_call,j_call,v_call,cdr3_nt,cdr3_aa
-,TRBD1,TRBJ2-7,TRBV9,TGTGCCAGCAGCTTGACAGGGATTGGCAGTTACGAGCAGTACTTC,CASSLTGIGSYEQYF
-,-,TRBJ1-1,TRBV28,TGTGCCAGCTGCTCTGAGGGACTGAAGGGGGTCTTT,CASCSEGLKGVF
-,-,TRBJ2-7,TRBV11-1,TGTGCCAGCAGCTTAGAACAGTTTCGCCCCTACGAGCAGTACTTC,CASSLEQFRPYEQYF
-,-,TRBJ2-1,TRBV7-8,TGTGCCAGCAGCCTTCGTAGCTCCTACAATGAGCAGTTCTTC,CASSLRSSYNEQFF
-,TRBD1,TRBJ2-1,TRBV7-9,TGTGCCAGCAGCCACACCGCCCAGGGGGCGTACAATGAGCAGTTCTTC,CASSHTAQGAYNEQFF
-,-,TRBJ2-2,TRBV19,TGTGCCAGTAGTATAGAACGACTGAGTCCCAACACCGGGGAGCTGTTTTTT,CASSIERLSPNTGELFF
-,-,TRBJ2-7,TRBV5-1,TGCGCCAGCAGCTTGGTTGGGCCCGAGCAGTACTTC,CASSLVGPEQYF
-,TRBD1,TRBJ2-2,TRBV28,TGTGCCAGCAGTCCCACAGGGGGCTGGAACACCGGGGAGCTGTTTTTT,CASSPTGGWNTGELFF
-,-,TRBJ1-1,TRBV28,TGTGCCAGCAGTTTAGGCCGGGTGAACACTGAAGCTTTCTTT,CASSLGRVNTEAFF
-,-,TRBJ2-7,TRBV5-1,TGCGCCAGCAGCTTGATCCCGGGATCCTACGAGCAGTACTTC,CASSLIPGSYEQYF
-,-,TRBJ2-3,TRBV5-1,TGCGCCAGCAGCTTGTTTGGAACGAACACAGATACGCAGTATTTT,CASSLFGTNTDTQYF
-,-,TRBJ1-2,TRBV29-1,TGCAGCGTTAAGGGGGGCAAGGTCTATGGCTACACCTTC,CSVKGGKVYGYTF
few,TRBD1,TRBJ1-2,TRBV6-5,TGTGCTACAGTTGGGACAGGGGGTCTTTATGGCTACACCTTC,CATVGTGGLYGYTF
-,TRBD2,TRBJ2-1,TRBV9,TGTGCCAGCAGCGTAGTAACTAGCGGGGGGGGACCCCCGGGGGATGAGCAGTTCTTC,CASSVVTSGGGPPGDEQFF
-,-,TRBJ1-2,TRBV5-5,TGTGCCAGCAGCTCCTCAGAACTTATTTATTATGGCTACACCTTC,CASSSSELIYYGYTF
-,-,TRBJ2-7,TRBV4-3,TGCGCCAGCAGCCAGTTCCGGGACAACTACGAGCAGTACTTC,CASSQFRDNYEQYF
-,TRBD2,TRBJ2-1,TRBV28,TGTGCCAGCAGTATTAATGGGGGGGTCAATGAGCAGTTCTTC,CASSINGGVNEQFF
-,-,TRBJ1-1,TRBV11-2,TGTGCCAGCAGCTTATTGGGGACTGAAGCTTTCTTT,CASSLLGTEAFF
-,-,TRBJ1-5,TRBV28,TGTGCCAGCAGCCCGGACGGTCAGCCCCAGCATTTT,CASSPDGQPQHF
-,TRBD1,TRBJ2-7,TRBV28,TGTGCCAGCAGTGGACAGGGGAGCTCCTACGAGCAGTACTTC,CASSGQGSSYEQYF
-,TRBD2,TRBJ2-5,TRBV4-3,TGCGCCAGCAGCTCGAGGATAGCGGGAACCACCCAAGAGACCCAGTACTTC,CASSSRIAGTTQETQYF
-,TRBD2,TRBJ2-4,TRBV28,TGTGCCACCTCTTTTGGGCTAGCGGGAGGATTCGGCATTCAGTACTTC,CATSFGLAGGFGIQYF
medium-sized,-,TRBJ1-1,TRBV6-5,TGTGCCAGCAGTTACTCTCTGGAAGTACAGGCTGAAGCTTTCTTT,CASSYSLEVQAEAFF
few,-,TRBJ1-1,TRBV19,TGTGCCAGTAGTACTGGACAGCTGGGTCCCACTGAAGCTTTCTTT,CASSTGQLGPTEAFF
-,-,TRBJ1-3,TRBV6-4,TGTGCCAGCAGTTACTCGTCCCAGGTTTCTGGAAACACCATATATTTT,CASSYSSQVSGNTIYF
-,-,TRBJ2-7,TRBV4-3,TGCGCCAGCAGCCAATACGCCGGTCGAACAGCTGACGAGCAGTACTTC,CASSQYAGRTADEQYF
few,-,TRBJ2-3,TRBV5-6,TGTGCCAGCAGCTTGGAGCTGGGGGCGGACGCAGATACGCAGTATTTT,CASSLELGADADTQYF
-,-,TRBJ2-7,TRBV11-2,TGTGCCAGCAGCCTTCTAGTGACTCTCTACGAGCAGTACTTC,CASSLLVTLYEQYF
few,TRBD2,TRBJ2-1,TRBV29-1,TGCAGCGTTGAATTCGGGAGGGGAGACAATGAGCAGTTCTTC,CSVEFGRGDNEQFF
-,TRBD1,TRBJ1-1,TRBV9,TGTGCCAGCAGCGGGACAGGGTATGGTGAAGCTTTCTTT,CASSGTGYGEAFF
-,-,TRBJ2-7,TRBV6-5,TGTGCCAGCAGTTATCTGAAGGAAAGCTCCTACGAGCAGTACTTC,CASSYLKESSYEQYF
-,TRBD1,TRBJ2-3,TRBV7-2,TGTGCCAGCAGCGCTACAGGGGTTTCAGATACGCAGTATTTT,CASSATGVSDTQYF
-,-,TRBJ2-3,TRBV14,TGTGCCAGCAGCCGGTATGAGGGGACGGATACGCAGTATTTT,CASSRYEGTDTQYF